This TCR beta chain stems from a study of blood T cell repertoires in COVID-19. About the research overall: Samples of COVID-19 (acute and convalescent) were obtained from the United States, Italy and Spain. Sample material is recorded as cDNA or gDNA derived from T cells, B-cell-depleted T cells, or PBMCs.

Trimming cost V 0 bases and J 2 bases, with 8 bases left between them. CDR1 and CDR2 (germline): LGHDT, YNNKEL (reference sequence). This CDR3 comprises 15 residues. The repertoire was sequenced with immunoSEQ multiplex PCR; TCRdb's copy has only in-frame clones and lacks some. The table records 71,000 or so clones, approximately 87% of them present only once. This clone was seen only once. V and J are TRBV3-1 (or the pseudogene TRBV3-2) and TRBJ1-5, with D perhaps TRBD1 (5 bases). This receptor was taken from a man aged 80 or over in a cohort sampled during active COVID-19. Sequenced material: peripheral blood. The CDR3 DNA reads TGTGCCAGCAGCCAAGATACGACAGGCAATCAGCCCCAGCATTTT. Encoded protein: CASSQDTTGNQPQHF.